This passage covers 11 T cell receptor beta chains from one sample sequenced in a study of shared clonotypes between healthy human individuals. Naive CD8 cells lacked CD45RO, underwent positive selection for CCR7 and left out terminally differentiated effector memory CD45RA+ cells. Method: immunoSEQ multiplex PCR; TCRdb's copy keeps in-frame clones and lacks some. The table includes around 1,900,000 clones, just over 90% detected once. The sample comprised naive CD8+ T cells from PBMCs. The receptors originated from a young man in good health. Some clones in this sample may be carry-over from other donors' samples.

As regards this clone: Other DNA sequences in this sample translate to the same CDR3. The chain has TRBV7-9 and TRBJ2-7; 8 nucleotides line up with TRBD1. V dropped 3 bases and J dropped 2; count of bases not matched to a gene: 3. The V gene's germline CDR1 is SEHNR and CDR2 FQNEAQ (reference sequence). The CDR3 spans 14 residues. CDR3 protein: CASSFRQGPYEQYF. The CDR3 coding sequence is TGTGCCAGCAGCTTCCGACAGGGGCCCTACGAGCAGTACTTC.

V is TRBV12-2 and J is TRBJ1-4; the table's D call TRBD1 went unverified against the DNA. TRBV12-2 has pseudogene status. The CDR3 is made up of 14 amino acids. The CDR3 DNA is TGTGCAAGTCGCTCTCCTTTTCCAGGTGAAAAACTGTTTTTT. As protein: CASRSPFPGEKLFF.

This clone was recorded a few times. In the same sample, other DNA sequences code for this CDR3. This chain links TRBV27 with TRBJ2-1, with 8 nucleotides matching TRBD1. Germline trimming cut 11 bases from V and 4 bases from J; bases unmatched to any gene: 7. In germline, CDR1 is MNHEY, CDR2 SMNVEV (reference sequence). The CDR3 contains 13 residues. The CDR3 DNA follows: TGTGCCGGAGGACAGGGTCCATACAATGAGCAGTTCTTC. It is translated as CAGGQGPYNEQFF.

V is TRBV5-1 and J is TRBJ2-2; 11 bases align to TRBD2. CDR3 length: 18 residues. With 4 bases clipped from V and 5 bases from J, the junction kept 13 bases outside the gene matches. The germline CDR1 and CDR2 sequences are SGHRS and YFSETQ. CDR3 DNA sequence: TGCGCCAGCAGCGTTAATAGCGGGAGGGCAGGAAGAACCGGGGAGCTGTTTTTT. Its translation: CASSVNSGRAGRTGELFF.

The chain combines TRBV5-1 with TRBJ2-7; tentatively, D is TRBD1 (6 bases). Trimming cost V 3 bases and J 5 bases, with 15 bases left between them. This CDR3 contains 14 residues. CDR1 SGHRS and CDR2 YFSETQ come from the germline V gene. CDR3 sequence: CASSSRQGSHEQYF. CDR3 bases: TGCGCCAGCAGCTCGAGGCAGGGGAGCCACGAGCAGTACTTC. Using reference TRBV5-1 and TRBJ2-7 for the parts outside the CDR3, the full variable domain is KAGVTQTPRYLIKTRGQQVTLSCSPISGHRSVSWYQQTPGQGLQFLFEYFSETQRNKGNFPGRFSGRQFSNSRSEMNVSTLELGDSALYLCASSSRQGSHEQYFGPGTRLTVT.

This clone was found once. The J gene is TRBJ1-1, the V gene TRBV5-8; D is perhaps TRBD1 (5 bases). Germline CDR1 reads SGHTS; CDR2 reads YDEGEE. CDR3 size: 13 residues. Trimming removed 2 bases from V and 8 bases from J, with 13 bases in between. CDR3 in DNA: TGTGCCAGCAGCTTTCAAGGGACCAGAGAAGCTTTCTTT. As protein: CASSFQGTREAFF. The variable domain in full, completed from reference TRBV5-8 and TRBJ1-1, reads EAGVTQSPTHLIKTRGQQATLRCSPISGHTSVYWYQQALGLGLQFLLWYDEGEERNRGNFPPRFSGRQFPNYSSELNVNALELEDSALYLCASSFQGTREAFFGQGTRLTVV.

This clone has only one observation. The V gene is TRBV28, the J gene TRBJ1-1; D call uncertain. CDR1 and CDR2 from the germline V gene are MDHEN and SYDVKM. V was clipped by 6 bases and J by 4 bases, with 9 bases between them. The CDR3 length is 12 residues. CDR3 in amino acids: CASSRDGTEAFF. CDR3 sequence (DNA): TGTGCCAGCAGCCGAGACGGCACTGAAGCTTTCTTT.

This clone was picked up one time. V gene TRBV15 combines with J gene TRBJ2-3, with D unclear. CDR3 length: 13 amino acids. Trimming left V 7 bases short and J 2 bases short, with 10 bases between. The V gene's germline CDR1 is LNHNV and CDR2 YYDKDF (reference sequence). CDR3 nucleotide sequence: TGTGCCACCACGAGGACGGCCACAGATACGCAGTATTTT. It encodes CATTRTATDTQYF. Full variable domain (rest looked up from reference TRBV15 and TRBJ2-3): DAMVIQNPRYQVTQFGKPVTLSCSQTLNHNVMYWYQQKSSQAPKLLFHYYDKDFNNEADTPDNFQSRRPNTSFCFLDIRSPGLGDTAMYLCATTRTATDTQYFGPGTRLTVL.

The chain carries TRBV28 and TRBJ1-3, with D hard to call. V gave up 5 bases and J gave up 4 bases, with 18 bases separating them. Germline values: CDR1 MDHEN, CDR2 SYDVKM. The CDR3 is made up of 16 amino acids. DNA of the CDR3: TGTGCCAGCAGTCTTATTAGGGAGGGCAGGGGAAACACCATATATTTT. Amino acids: CASSLIREGRGNTIYF.

The CDR3 loop reads CASSWRDSELETQYF. CDR3 nucleotide sequence: TGCGCCAGCAGCTGGAGGGATAGCGAACTAGAGACCCAGTACTTC. The chain uses TRBV5-1 and TRBJ2-5, with TRBD2 as a possible D gene (6 bases). The CDR3 length is 15 residues. From germline, CDR1 is SGHRS and CDR2 YFSETQ. V lost 3 bases and J 4 bases, leaving 16 bases between the germline ends.

The CDR3 sequence: CASSQDLEGTGTYEQYF. CDR3 bases: TGCGCCAGCAGCCAAGATCTTGAGGGGACAGGGACCTACGAGCAGTACTTC. The chain has TRBV4-3 and TRBJ2-7; 9 nucleotides agree with TRBD1. The junction had 8 bases not matched to a gene; V was cut back by 0 bases and J by 2 bases. The germline V gene has CDR1 LGHNA and CDR2 YSLEER. The CDR3 consists of 17 residues.